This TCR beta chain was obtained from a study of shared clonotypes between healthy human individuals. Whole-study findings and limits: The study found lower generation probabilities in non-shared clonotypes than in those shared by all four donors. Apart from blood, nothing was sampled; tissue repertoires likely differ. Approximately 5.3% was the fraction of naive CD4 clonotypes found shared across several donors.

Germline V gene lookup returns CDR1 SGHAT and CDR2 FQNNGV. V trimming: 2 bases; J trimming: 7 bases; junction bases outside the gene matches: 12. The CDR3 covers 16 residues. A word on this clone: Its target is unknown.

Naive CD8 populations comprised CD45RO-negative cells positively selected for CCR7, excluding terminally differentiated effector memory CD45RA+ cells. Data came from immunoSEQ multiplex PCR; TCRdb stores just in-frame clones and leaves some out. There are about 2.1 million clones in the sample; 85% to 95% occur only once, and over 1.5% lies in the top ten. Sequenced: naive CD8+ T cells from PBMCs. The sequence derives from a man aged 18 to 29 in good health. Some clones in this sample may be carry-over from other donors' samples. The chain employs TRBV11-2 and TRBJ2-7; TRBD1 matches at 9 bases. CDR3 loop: CASSLLGTGSSREQYF. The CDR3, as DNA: TGTGCCAGCAGCTTACTGGGGACAGGGTCTTCTAGGGAGCAGTACTTC.